This T cell receptor (beta chain) emerged from a study of OX40 agonist ivuxolimab in advanced cancers. Measured with immunoSEQ multiplex PCR; TCRdb has only the in-frame clones, and not every one. The sample carries 70,000 or so clones, about 88% recorded once. Germline loops: CDR1 PRHDT, CDR2 FYEKMQ (reference sequence). V was trimmed by 5 bases and J by 7 bases, leaving 9 bases between them. The CDR3 is made up of 11 amino acids. This material consisted of CD4+ or CD8+ T cells sorted from blood, taken in a trial of the OX40 agonist ivuxolimab. The clonotype comes from an adult with an advanced solid tumor such as melanoma, head and neck, liver or kidney cancer. The chain is built from TRBV13 and TRBJ2-7; D perhaps matches TRBD1 (6 bases). The CDR3 here is CASSEGGEQYF. DNA of the CDR3: TGTGCCAGCAGCGAAGGGGGTGAGCAGTACTTC.